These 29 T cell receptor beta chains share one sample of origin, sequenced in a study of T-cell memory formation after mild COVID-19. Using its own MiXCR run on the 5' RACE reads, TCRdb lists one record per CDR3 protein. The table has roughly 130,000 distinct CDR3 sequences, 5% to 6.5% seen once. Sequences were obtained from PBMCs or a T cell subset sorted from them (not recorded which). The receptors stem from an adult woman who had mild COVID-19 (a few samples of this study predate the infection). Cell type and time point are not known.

The CDR3: CASRSQVGTEAFF. Written as DNA, the CDR3 is TGTGCCAGCAGGTCCCAGGTAGGCACTGAAGCTTTCTTT. The chain couples TRBV6-1 to TRBJ1-1; D gene unclear. The V gene's germline CDR1 is MNHNS and CDR2 SASEGT. The CDR3 length is 13 residues. V lost 6 bases to trimming and J lost 4 bases, with 12 bases between them.

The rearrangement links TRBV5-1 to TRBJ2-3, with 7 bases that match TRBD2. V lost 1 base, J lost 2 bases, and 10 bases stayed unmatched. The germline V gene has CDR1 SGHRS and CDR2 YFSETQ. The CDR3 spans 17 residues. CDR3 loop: CASSLSPRLADTDTQYF. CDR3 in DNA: TGCGCCAGCAGCTTGTCCCCCAGACTAGCCGACACAGATACGCAGTATTTT.

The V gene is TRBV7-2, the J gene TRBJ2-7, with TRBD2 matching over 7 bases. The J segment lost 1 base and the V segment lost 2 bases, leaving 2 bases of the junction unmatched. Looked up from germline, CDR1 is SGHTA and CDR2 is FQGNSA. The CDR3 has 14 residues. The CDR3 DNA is TGTGCCAGCAGCTTACTAGCGGTATCCTACGAGCAGTACTTC. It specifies CASSLLAVSYEQYF.

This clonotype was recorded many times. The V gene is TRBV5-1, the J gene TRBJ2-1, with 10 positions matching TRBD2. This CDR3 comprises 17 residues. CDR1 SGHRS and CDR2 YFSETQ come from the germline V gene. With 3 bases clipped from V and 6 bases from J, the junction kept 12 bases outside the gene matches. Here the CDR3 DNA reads TGCGCCAGCAGCTCCCTGACTAGCGGGTACCCTGCCAATGAGCAGTTCTTC. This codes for CASSSLTSGYPANEQFF.

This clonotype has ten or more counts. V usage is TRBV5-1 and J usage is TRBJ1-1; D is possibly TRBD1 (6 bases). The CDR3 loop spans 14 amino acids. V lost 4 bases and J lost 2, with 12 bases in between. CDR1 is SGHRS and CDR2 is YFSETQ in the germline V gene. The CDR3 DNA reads TGCGCCAGCAGCCAACGGACAGTCAACACTGAAGCTTTCTTT. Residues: CASSQRTVNTEAFF. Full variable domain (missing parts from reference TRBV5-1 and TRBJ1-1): KAGVTQTPRYLIKTRGQQVTLSCSPISGHRSVSWYQQTPGQGLQFLFEYFSETQRNKGNFPGRFSGRQFSNSRSEMNVSTLELGDSALYLCASSQRTVNTEAFFGQGTRLTVV.

The CDR3 loop reads CASSFAQGHADTQYF. In nucleotides, the CDR3 is TGTGCCAGCAGTTTCGCTCAGGGTCACGCAGATACGCAGTATTTT. The rearrangement joins TRBV12-3 or TRBV12-4 to TRBJ2-3; TRBD1 might be the D (5 bases). This CDR3 contains 15 residues. The V end lost 3 bases, the J end lost 4 bases, and 14 bases lay between the germline ends.

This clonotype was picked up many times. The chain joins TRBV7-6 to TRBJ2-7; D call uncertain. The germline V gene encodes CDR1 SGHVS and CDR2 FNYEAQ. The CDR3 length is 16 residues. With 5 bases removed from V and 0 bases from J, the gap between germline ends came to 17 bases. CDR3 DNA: TGTGCCAGCAGCGTAACCGGGCCCTTGGCCTCCTACGAGCAGTACTTC. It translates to CASSVTGPLASYEQYF.

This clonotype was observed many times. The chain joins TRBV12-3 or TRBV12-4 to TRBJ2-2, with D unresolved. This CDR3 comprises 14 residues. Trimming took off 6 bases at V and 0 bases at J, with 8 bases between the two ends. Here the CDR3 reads CASRPQPNTGELFF. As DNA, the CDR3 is TGTGCCAGCAGGCCACAACCGAACACCGGGGAGCTGTTTTTT.

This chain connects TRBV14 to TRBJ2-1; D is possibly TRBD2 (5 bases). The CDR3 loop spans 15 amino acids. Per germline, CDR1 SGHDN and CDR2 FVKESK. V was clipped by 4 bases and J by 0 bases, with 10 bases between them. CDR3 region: CASSLRGNSYNEQFF. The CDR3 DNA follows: TGTGCCAGCAGCCTACGGGGTAACTCCTACAATGAGCAGTTCTTC.

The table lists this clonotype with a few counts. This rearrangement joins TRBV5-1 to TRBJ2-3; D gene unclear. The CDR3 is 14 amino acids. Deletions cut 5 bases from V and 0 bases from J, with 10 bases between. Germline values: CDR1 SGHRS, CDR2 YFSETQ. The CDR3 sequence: CASRDGPSTDTQYF. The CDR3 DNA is TGCGCCAGCAGGGACGGGCCTAGCACAGATACGCAGTATTTT.

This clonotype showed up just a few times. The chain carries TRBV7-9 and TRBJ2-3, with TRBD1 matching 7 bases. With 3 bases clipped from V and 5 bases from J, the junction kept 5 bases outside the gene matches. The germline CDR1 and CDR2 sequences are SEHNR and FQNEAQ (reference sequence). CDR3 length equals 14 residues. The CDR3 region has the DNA TGTGCCAGCAGCTTGGGACAGCGAGAAGATACGCAGTATTTT. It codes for CASSLGQREDTQYF.

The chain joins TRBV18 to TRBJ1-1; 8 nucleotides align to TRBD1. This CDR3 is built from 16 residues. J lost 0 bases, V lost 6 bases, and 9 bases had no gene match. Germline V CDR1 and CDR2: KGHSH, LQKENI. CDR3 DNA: TGTGCCAGCTCGCCCAGCAGGACAGGGTTGAACACTGAAGCTTTCTTT. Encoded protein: CASSPSRTGLNTEAFF. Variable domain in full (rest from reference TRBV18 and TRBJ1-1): NAGVMQNPRHLVRRRGQEARLRCSPMKGHSHVYWYRQLPEEGLKFMVYLQKENIIDESGMPKERFSAEFPKEGPSILRIQQVVRGDSAAYFCASSPSRTGLNTEAFFGQGTRLTVV.

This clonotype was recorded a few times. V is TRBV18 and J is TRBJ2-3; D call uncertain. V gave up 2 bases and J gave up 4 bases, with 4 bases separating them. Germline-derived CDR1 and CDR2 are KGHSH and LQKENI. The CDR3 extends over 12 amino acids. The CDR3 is CASSPGSDTQYF. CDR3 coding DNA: TGTGCCAGCTCACCAGGTTCAGATACGCAGTATTTT.

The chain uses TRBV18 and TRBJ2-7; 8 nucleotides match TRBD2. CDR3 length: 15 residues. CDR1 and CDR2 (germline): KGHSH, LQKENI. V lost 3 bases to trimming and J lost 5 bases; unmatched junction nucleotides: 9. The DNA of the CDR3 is TGTGCCAGCTCACCGTCAGCGGGAGTGGTCGACGAGCAGTACTTC. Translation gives CASSPSAGVVDEQYF.

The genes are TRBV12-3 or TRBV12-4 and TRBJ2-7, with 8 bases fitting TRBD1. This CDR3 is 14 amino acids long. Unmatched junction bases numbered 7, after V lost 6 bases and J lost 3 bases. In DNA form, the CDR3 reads TGTGCCAGCAGAAAGGGGACAGGCTACTACGAGCAGTACTTC. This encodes CASRKGTGYYEQYF.

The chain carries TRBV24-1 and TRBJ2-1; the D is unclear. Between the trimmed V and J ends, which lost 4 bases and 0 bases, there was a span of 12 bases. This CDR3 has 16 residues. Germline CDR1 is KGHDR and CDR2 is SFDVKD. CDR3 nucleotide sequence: TGTGCCACCAGTGACATCGCCTCGAGCTCCTACAATGAGCAGTTCTTC. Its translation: CATSDIASSSYNEQFF.

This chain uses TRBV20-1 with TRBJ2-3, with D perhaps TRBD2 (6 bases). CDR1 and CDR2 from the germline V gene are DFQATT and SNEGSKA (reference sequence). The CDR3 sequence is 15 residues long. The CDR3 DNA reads TGCAGGAGCTCCCGGAGGGGTCCTAGCACAGATACGCAGTATTTT. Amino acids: CRSSRRGPSTDTQYF.

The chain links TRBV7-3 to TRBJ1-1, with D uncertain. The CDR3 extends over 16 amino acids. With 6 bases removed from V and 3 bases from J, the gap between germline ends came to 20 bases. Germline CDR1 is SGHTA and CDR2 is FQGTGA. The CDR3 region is CASSLLEPAGDTEAFF. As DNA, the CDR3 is TGTGCCAGCAGTTTGTTGGAGCCGGCCGGAGACACTGAAGCTTTCTTT.

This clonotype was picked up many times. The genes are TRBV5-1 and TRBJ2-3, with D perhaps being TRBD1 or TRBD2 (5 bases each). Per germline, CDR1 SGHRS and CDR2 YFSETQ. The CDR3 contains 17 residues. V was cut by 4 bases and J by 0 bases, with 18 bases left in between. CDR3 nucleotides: TGCGCCAGCAGCCCTCCCCCGTGGGACCTAAGCACAGATACGCAGTATTTT. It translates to CASSPPPWDLSTDTQYF.

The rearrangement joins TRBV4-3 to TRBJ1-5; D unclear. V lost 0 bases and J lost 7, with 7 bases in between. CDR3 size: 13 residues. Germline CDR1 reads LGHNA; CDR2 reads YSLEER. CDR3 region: CASSQDLYQPQHF. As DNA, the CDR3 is TGCGCCAGCAGCCAAGATCTGTACCAGCCCCAGCATTTT.

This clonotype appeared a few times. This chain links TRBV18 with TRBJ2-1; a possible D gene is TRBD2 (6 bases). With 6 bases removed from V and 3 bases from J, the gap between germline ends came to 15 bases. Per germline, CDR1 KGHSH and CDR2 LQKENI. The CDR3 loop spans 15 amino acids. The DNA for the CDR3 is TGTGCCAGCTCGTCGACTAGTGGGGGCTACAATGAGCAGTTCTTC. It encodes CASSSTSGGYNEQFF.

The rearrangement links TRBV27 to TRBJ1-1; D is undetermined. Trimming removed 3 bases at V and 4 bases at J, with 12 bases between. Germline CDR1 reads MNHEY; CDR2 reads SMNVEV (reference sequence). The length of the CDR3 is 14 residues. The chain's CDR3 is CASSFLHRATEAFF. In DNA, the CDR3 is TGTGCCAGCAGTTTCCTGCATAGGGCCACTGAAGCTTTCTTT.

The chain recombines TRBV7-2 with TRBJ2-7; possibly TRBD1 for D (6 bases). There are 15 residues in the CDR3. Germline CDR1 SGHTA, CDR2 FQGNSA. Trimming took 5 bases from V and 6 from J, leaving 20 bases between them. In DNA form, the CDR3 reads TGTGCCAGCAGCCCCCGACAGGTTATCCTTCGCGAGCAGTACTTC. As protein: CASSPRQVILREQYF.

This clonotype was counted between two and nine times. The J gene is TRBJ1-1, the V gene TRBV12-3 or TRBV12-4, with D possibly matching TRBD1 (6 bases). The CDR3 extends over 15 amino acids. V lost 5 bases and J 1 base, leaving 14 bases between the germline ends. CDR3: CASSPGQLRNTEAFF. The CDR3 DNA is TGTGCCAGCAGTCCCGGACAGCTCCGGAACACTGAAGCTTTCTTT.

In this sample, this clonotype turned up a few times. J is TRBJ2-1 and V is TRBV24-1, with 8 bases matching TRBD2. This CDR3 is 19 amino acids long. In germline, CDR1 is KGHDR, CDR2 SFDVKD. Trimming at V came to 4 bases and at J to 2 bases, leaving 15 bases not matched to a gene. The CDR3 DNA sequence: TGTGCCACCAGTGACCGTACCGGGAGGACGGGAGGGCCCTACAATGAGCAGTTCTTC. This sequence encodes CATSDRTGRTGGPYNEQFF.

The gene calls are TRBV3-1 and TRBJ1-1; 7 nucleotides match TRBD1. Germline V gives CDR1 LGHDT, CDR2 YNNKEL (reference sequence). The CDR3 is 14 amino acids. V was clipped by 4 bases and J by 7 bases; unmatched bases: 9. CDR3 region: CASSLLGTAFEAFF. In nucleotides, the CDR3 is TGTGCCAGCAGCCTCCTTGGGACAGCCTTTGAAGCTTTCTTT.

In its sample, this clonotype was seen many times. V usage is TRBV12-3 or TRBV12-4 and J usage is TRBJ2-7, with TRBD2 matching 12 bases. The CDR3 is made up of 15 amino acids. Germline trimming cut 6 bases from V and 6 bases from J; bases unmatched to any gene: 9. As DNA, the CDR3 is TGTGCCAGCAGCAAAACGACTAGCGGGAGCTCCGAGCAGTACTTC. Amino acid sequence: CASSKTTSGSSEQYF.

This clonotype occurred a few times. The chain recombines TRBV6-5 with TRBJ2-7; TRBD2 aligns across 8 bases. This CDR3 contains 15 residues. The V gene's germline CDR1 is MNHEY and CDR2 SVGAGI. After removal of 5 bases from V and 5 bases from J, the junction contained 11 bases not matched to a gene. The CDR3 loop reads CASSALAVTGNEQYF. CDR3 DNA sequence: TGTGCCAGCAGTGCACTAGCGGTCACGGGTAACGAGCAGTACTTC.

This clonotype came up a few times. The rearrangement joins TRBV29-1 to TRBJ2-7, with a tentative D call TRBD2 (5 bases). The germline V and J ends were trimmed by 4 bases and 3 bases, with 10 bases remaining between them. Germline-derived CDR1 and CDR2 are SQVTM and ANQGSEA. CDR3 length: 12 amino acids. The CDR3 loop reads CSVVGSNYEQYF. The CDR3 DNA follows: TGCAGCGTTGTAGGGAGTAACTACGAGCAGTACTTC.